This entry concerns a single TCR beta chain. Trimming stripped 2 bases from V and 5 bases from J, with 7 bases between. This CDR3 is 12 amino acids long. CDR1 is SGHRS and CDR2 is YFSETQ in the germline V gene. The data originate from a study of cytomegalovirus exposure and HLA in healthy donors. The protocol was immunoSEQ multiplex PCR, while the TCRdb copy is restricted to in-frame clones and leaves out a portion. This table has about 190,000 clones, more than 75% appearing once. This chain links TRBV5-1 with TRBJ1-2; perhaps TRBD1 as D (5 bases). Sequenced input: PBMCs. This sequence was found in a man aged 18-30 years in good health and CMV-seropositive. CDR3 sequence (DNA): TGCGCCAGCAGCTTCGACAGATATGGCTACACCTTC. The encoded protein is CASSFDRYGYTF. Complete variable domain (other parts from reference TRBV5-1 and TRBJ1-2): KAGVTQTPRYLIKTRGQQVTLSCSPISGHRSVSWYQQTPGQGLQFLFEYFSETQRNKGNFPGRFSGRQFSNSRSEMNVSTLELGDSALYLCASSFDRYGYTFGSGTRLTVV.